This T cell receptor (beta chain) was observed in a study of vaccination and CD4 T cells after COVID-19. Study as a whole: Median time from second vaccine dose to sampling was 72 days (14 to 241). Either a CEFX pool, an HIV-1 Nef pool, or no peptide was added to control cultures.

Trimming cost V 11 bases and J 4 bases, with 16 bases left between them. This CDR3 contains 13 residues. Germline values: CDR1 ENHRY, CDR2 SYGVKD. Points on this clonotype: No antigen is known for it.

Sequenced with the Oncomine TCR Beta short-read assay was DNA taken from cultured CD4+ T cells. MiXCR, applied by TCRdb to the PCR reads, yields one record per CDR3 protein. This sample yields about 15,000 distinct CDR3 sequences, of which 50% to 60% are seen a single time; around 17% belongs to the top ten. Treatment given: approximately nine-day PBMC culture with coronavirus spike peptide pools or control peptides (ViraFEST assay). This receptor was obtained from a human donor who had recovered from COVID-19. This chain connects TRBV10-3 to TRBJ2-3; D might be TRBD2 (6 bases). The source material was CD4+ T cells from blood, cultured in vitro. DNA of the CDR3: TGTGCCTCCAGAGGAGCGGGCCCAGATACGCAGTATTTT. Translating it yields CASRGAGPDTQYF.